These T cell receptor beta chains were read from a single sample in a study of response to subunit inactivated influenza vaccine. TCRdb reprocessed the RT-PCR reads with MiXCR, giving one entry per CDR3 protein. The sample gives 200,000 to 250,000 distinct CDR3 sequences, 10% to 15% of which show up once; approximately 8.3% is in the top ten. This specimen was non-naive T cells sorted from PBMCs, taken 14 days before vaccination. Every receptor here comes from a man aged 50 to 60 who received an inactivated influenza vaccine. The CDR3 runs from the conserved cysteine through the conserved F or W. Each record gives: CDR3 protein, CDR3 DNA, clone size, D gene, V gene, J gene. The D gene is left open where the match is weak. Size is omitted from some rows. Given values are once, few, many or a class for expanded clones.

CDR3 protein: CASSKRTGTYNEQFF; CDR3 DNA: TGTGCCAGCAGCAAAAGGACAGGGACCTACAATGAGCAGTTCTTC; clone size: many; D gene: TRBD1; V gene: TRBV7-2; J gene: TRBJ2-1
CDR3 protein: CASSQDVGSYGYTF; CDR3 DNA: TGTGCCAGCAGCCAAGATGTAGGGTCTTATGGCTACACCTTC; clone size: NA; D gene: NA; V gene: TRBV4-2; J gene: TRBJ1-2
CDR3 protein: CASRNRESDSPLHF; CDR3 DNA: TGCGCCAGCAGAAACAGGGAATCGGATTCACCCCTCCACTTT; clone size: few; D gene: NA; V gene: TRBV5-1; J gene: TRBJ1-6
CDR3 protein: CASSPPFWQGQEQYF; CDR3 DNA: TGTGCCAGCAGCCCCCCGTTTTGGCAGGGGCAGGAGCAGTACTTC; clone size: NA; D gene: NA; V gene: TRBV5-8; J gene: TRBJ2-7
CDR3 protein: CASSPRGSGTSTDTQYF; CDR3 DNA: TGCGCCAGCAGCCCCCGTGGGAGCGGGACCAGCACAGATACGCAGTATTTT; clone size: few; D gene: TRBD2; V gene: TRBV5-1; J gene: TRBJ2-3
CDR3 protein: CASSLGTGGFTDTQYF; CDR3 DNA: TGCGCCAGCAGCTTGGGGACAGGTGGCTTCACAGATACGCAGTATTTT; clone size: many; D gene: TRBD1; V gene: TRBV5-1; J gene: TRBJ2-3
CDR3 protein: CASSQVLAGVVTQYF; CDR3 DNA: TGTGCCAGCAGCCAAGTTTTAGCGGGAGTCGTGACCCAGTACTTC; clone size: many; D gene: TRBD2; V gene: TRBV4-2; J gene: TRBJ2-5
CDR3 protein: CSARRTSGNTGELFF; CDR3 DNA: TGCAGTGCTAGAAGGACTAGCGGGAACACCGGGGAGCTGTTTTTT; clone size: NA; D gene: TRBD2; V gene: TRBV20-1; J gene: TRBJ2-2
CDR3 protein: CASSLVGGANQPQHF; CDR3 DNA: TGTGCCAGCAGCTTGGTCGGGGGCGCGAATCAGCCCCAGCATTTT; clone size: NA; D gene: NA; V gene: TRBV11-2; J gene: TRBJ1-5
CDR3 protein: CAISERQGRNTGELFF; CDR3 DNA: TGTGCCATCAGTGAGAGGCAGGGCAGAAACACCGGGGAGCTGTTTTTT; clone size: few; D gene: NA; V gene: TRBV10-3; J gene: TRBJ2-2
CDR3 protein: CASSIQGNPGNTIYF; CDR3 DNA: TGTGCCAGCAGTATACAGGGGAACCCTGGAAACACCATATATTTT; clone size: few; D gene: TRBD1; V gene: TRBV7-6; J gene: TRBJ1-3
CDR3 protein: CASSPRQGYTEAFF; CDR3 DNA: TGTGCCAGCAGCCCTCGACAGGGGTACACTGAAGCTTTCTTT; clone size: many; D gene: TRBD1; V gene: TRBV11-1; J gene: TRBJ1-1
CDR3 protein: CASSLSGVKEKLFF; CDR3 DNA: TGTGCCAGCAGTTTAAGCGGGGTCAAGGAAAAACTGTTTTTT; clone size: NA; D gene: NA; V gene: TRBV12-3/TRBV12-4; J gene: TRBJ1-4
CDR3 protein: CASSPQRRETQYF; CDR3 DNA: TGTGCCAGCAGCCCCCAAAGGCGAGAGACCCAGTACTTC; clone size: few; D gene: NA; V gene: TRBV7-2; J gene: TRBJ2-5
CDR3 protein: CASSLVLATSSYNEQFF; CDR3 DNA: TGCGCCAGCAGCTTGGTGCTAGCGACGAGCTCCTACAATGAGCAGTTCTTC; clone size: many; D gene: NA; V gene: TRBV5-1; J gene: TRBJ2-1
CDR3 protein: CASSPGQGVSLGGYTF; CDR3 DNA: TGCGCCAGCAGCCCAGGACAGGGGGTGTCTCTGGGTGGCTACACCTTC; clone size: many; D gene: TRBD1; V gene: TRBV5-1; J gene: TRBJ1-2
CDR3 protein: CAWSRLGAGTGELFF; CDR3 DNA: TGTGCCTGGAGTAGGCTGGGGGCGGGTACCGGGGAGCTGTTTTTT; clone size: few; D gene: NA; V gene: TRBV30; J gene: TRBJ2-2
CDR3 protein: CASSPPAQNIQYF; CDR3 DNA: TGTGCCAGCAGCCCGCCGGCGCAGAACATTCAGTACTTC; clone size: few; D gene: NA; V gene: TRBV7-2; J gene: TRBJ2-4
CDR3 protein: CASSQAGARVPQHF; CDR3 DNA: TGTGCCAGCAGCCAGGCAGGGGCCAGGGTGCCCCAGCATTTT; clone size: many; D gene: NA; V gene: TRBV14; J gene: TRBJ1-5
CDR3 protein: CASSRRLAGGIETQYF; CDR3 DNA: TGTGCCAGCAGTCGGAGACTAGCGGGAGGAATAGAGACCCAGTACTTC; clone size: NA; D gene: TRBD2; V gene: TRBV12-3/TRBV12-4; J gene: TRBJ2-5
CDR3 protein: CASSPLFDSGGGNEQFF; CDR3 DNA: TGTGCCAGCAGCCCCCTCTTTGATAGCGGGGGCGGCAATGAGCAGTTCTTC; clone size: NA; D gene: TRBD2; V gene: TRBV3-1; J gene: TRBJ2-1
CDR3 protein: CASSLEVVAAGTGELFF; CDR3 DNA: TGTGCCAGCAGCTTGGAGGTGGTAGCAGCGGGGACCGGGGAGCTGTTTTTT; clone size: NA; D gene: TRBD2; V gene: TRBV5-6; J gene: TRBJ2-2
CDR3 protein: CASSQDQGLYGYTF; CDR3 DNA: TGTGCCAGCAGCCAAGATCAAGGACTCTATGGCTACACCTTC; clone size: many; D gene: NA; V gene: TRBV4-2; J gene: TRBJ1-2
CDR3 protein: CASSPRTGAETQYF; CDR3 DNA: TGTGCCAGCAGCCCCCGGACAGGGGCAGAGACCCAGTACTTC; clone size: few; D gene: TRBD1; V gene: TRBV4-2; J gene: TRBJ2-5
CDR3 protein: CASSPGVGGNEQFF; CDR3 DNA: TGTGCCAGCAGCCCAGGGGTTGGGGGGAATGAGCAGTTCTTC; clone size: NA; D gene: NA; V gene: TRBV7-2; J gene: TRBJ2-1
CDR3 protein: CSAPTWGRASEDTQYF; CDR3 DNA: TGCAGTGCTCCCACCTGGGGGAGGGCCTCAGAAGATACGCAGTATTTT; clone size: NA; D gene: TRBD2; V gene: TRBV20-1; J gene: TRBJ2-3
CDR3 protein: CSARTIAGAYEQYF; CDR3 DNA: TGCAGTGCTAGAACAATAGCGGGAGCCTACGAGCAGTACTTC; clone size: few; D gene: TRBD2; V gene: TRBV20-1; J gene: TRBJ2-7
CDR3 protein: CASSLDRGEGLDTQYF; CDR3 DNA: TGTGCCAGCAGCTTAGATAGAGGGGAAGGGCTGGATACGCAGTATTTT; clone size: NA; D gene: NA; V gene: TRBV7-2; J gene: TRBJ2-3
CDR3 protein: CASSLKLADNEQFF; CDR3 DNA: TGTGCCAGCAGTTTAAAGCTAGCTGACAATGAGCAGTTCTTC; clone size: many; D gene: NA; V gene: TRBV12-3/TRBV12-4; J gene: TRBJ2-1
CDR3 protein: CASSEAGRGSYEQYF; CDR3 DNA: TGTGCCAGCAGTGAGGCGGGGCGGGGGTCCTACGAGCAGTACTTC; clone size: few; D gene: TRBD2; V gene: TRBV2; J gene: TRBJ2-7
CDR3 protein: CASGQGSRITQYF; CDR3 DNA: TGTGCCAGCGGACAGGGGTCCCGGATTACGCAGTATTTT; clone size: many; D gene: TRBD1; V gene: TRBV12-3/TRBV12-4; J gene: TRBJ2-3
CDR3 protein: CASSLQTYQGANTEAFF; CDR3 DNA: TGTGCCAGCAGCCTCCAGACCTATCAGGGCGCGAACACTGAAGCTTTCTTT; clone size: NA; D gene: NA; V gene: TRBV7-2; J gene: TRBJ1-1
CDR3 protein: CASSSTSGGHNEQFF; CDR3 DNA: TGTGCCAGCAGCTCGACTAGCGGGGGGCACAATGAGCAGTTCTTC; clone size: many; D gene: TRBD2; V gene: TRBV7-2; J gene: TRBJ2-1
CDR3 protein: CAWSGGGHSYEQYF; CDR3 DNA: TGTGCCTGGAGTGGTGGGGGCCACTCATACGAGCAGTACTTC; clone size: few; D gene: NA; V gene: TRBV30; J gene: TRBJ2-7
CDR3 protein: CASSQGVLRNTEAFF; CDR3 DNA: TGTGCCAGCAGCCAAGGTGTGTTGAGGAACACTGAAGCTTTCTTT; clone size: many; D gene: NA; V gene: TRBV14; J gene: TRBJ1-1
CDR3 protein: CSVVHGTSTEAFF; CDR3 DNA: TGCAGCGTTGTACACGGTACTTCCACTGAAGCTTTCTTT; clone size: many; D gene: NA; V gene: TRBV29-1; J gene: TRBJ1-1
CDR3 protein: CASSRGTEEQYF; CDR3 DNA: TGTGCCAGCTCGCGCGGGACAGAAGAGCAGTACTTC; clone size: few; D gene: NA; V gene: TRBV18; J gene: TRBJ2-7
CDR3 protein: CASSPLRDSQETQYF; CDR3 DNA: TGTGCCAGCAGCCCCCTCCGGGACAGCCAAGAGACCCAGTACTTC; clone size: few; D gene: TRBD1; V gene: TRBV7-9; J gene: TRBJ2-5
CDR3 protein: CSVRGQIMNTEAFF; CDR3 DNA: TGCAGCGTCCGGGGACAGATAATGAACACTGAAGCTTTCTTT; clone size: NA; D gene: TRBD1; V gene: TRBV29-1; J gene: TRBJ1-1
CDR3 protein: CASSHKTGDNEQFF; CDR3 DNA: TGTGCCAGCAGCCACAAGACAGGGGACAATGAGCAGTTCTTC; clone size: few; D gene: TRBD1; V gene: TRBV4-2; J gene: TRBJ2-1
CDR3 protein: CASLMTSGAQETQYF; CDR3 DNA: TGTGCCAGCCTTATGACTAGCGGGGCACAAGAGACCCAGTACTTC; clone size: few; D gene: TRBD2; V gene: TRBV28; J gene: TRBJ2-5
CDR3 protein: CSAMAGYTF; CDR3 DNA: TGCAGTGCTATGGCTGGCTACACCTTC; clone size: NA; D gene: NA; V gene: TRBV20-1; J gene: TRBJ1-2
CDR3 protein: CSAGGFAGDGTDTQYF; CDR3 DNA: TGCAGTGCTGGAGGGTTCGCGGGGGACGGCACAGATACGCAGTATTTT; clone size: few; D gene: TRBD2; V gene: TRBV20-1; J gene: TRBJ2-3
CDR3 protein: CASSIDTSWGVNEQFF; CDR3 DNA: TGTGCCAGTAGTATAGATACTAGTTGGGGGGTCAATGAGCAGTTCTTC; clone size: few; D gene: NA; V gene: TRBV19; J gene: TRBJ2-1